These 5 T cell receptor beta chains originate from one sample sequenced in a study of T cell responses to AZD1222 COVID-19 vaccine. Some clones are missing from TCRdb's copy, which holds only in-frame ones; the method was immunoSEQ multiplex PCR. Of around 120,000 clones listed, around 89% are singletons. The material sequenced was peripheral blood, taken 28 days after the second AZD1222 dose. The receptor set was obtained from an adult who received the AZD1222 COVID-19 vaccine.

V and J are TRBV13 and TRBJ1-3; tentative D call: TRBD1 (5 bases). V lost 2 bases and J 4 bases, leaving 9 bases between the germline ends. The CDR3 contains 14 residues. From germline, CDR1 is PRHDT and CDR2 FYEKMQ (reference sequence). The CDR3 coding sequence is TGTGCCAGCAGCTTACGGGGGAAAGGAAACACCATATATTTT. Protein product: CASSLRGKGNTIYF.

In this sample, this clone turned up once. The J gene is TRBJ2-3, the V gene TRBV11-3, with 14 nucleotides matching TRBD2. J lost 5 bases, V lost 4 bases, and 8 bases had no gene match. Germline V lookup: CDR1 SGHNT, CDR2 YENEEA. CDR3 size: 17 residues. Here the CDR3 DNA reads TGTGCCAGCAGCTCTTACGGGACTAGCGGGAGTCGAGATACGCAGTATTTT. It is translated as CASSSYGTSGSRDTQYF.

CDR3 sequence (DNA): TGTGCCAGCAGTTCTACAGGGCACGAGCAGTACTTC. This gives the protein CASSSTGHEQYF. V and J are TRBV7-6 and TRBJ2-7; weak D call: TRBD1 (6 bases). This CDR3 has 12 residues. The V gene's germline CDR1 is SGHVS and CDR2 FNYEAQ. Trimming cost V 6 bases and J 5 bases, with 11 bases left between them.

This clone occurred once. The V and J genes are TRBV4-1 and TRBJ1-1, with TRBD1 identical over 7 bases. V dropped 2 bases and J dropped 1; count of bases not matched to a gene: 4. CDR3 size: 15 residues. Looked up from germline, CDR1 is MGHRA and CDR2 is YSYEKL. The CDR3 is CASSQPGQKNTEAFF. In DNA form, the CDR3 reads TGCGCCAGCAGCCAACCGGGACAGAAGAACACTGAAGCTTTCTTT.

V is TRBV2 and J is TRBJ2-1, with 11 bases identical to TRBD2. The CDR3 runs 17 residues. V lost 6 bases and J lost 3; bases outside the gene matches: 10. CDR1 and CDR2 from the germline V gene are SNHLY and FYNNEI. The CDR3 DNA sequence: TGTGCCAGCAGGGACCCAGGGACTAGCGGAAGCTACAATGAGCAGTTCTTC. Protein: CASRDPGTSGSYNEQFF.